The 8 T cell receptor beta chains listed next were all sequenced from one sample in a study of T cells in Graves' hyperthyroidism and ophthalmopathy. TCR beta CDR3 region amplification was performed from RNA transcripts. When the TCR CDR3 underwent first-round RT-PCR, the HTBI primer set was used. One entry per CDR3 protein results from TCRdb running MiXCR on the multiplex PCR reads. The sample has a few hundred thousand distinct CDR3 sequences; 46% are singletons. The sample was peripheral blood or thyroid tissue (not recorded which). These receptors were taken from a woman aged 18-29 years with Graves' hyperthyroidism.

This clonotype has only one observation. The chain uses TRBV9 and TRBJ1-4; D may be TRBD1 (5 bases). Trimming took off 3 bases at V and 7 bases at J, with 19 bases between the two ends. Germline V lookup: CDR1 SGDLS, CDR2 YYNGEE. This CDR3 is 16 amino acids long. This CDR3 is CASSESGTANTEKLFF. The CDR3 bases are TGTGCCAGCAGCGAATCCGGGACCGCAAACACTGAAAAACTGTTTTTT. Combining the CDR3 with reference TRBV9 and TRBJ1-4 gives the whole variable domain DSGVTQTPKHLITATGQRVTLRCSPRSGDLSVYWYQQSLDQGLQFLIQYYNGEERAKGNILERFSAQQFPDLHSELNLSSLELGDSALYFCASSESGTANTEKLFFGSGTQLSVL.

This clonotype was seen only once. With a much larger clone just one base away, this may be a read error. V and J are TRBV25-1 and TRBJ1-2; D unclear. The germline gives CDR1 MGHDK, CDR2 SYGVNS. The CDR3 consists of 14 residues. The CDR3 DNA is TGTGCCAGCAATGAATATAGGTCTTATGATGGCTACACCTTC. Its translation is CASNEYRSYDGYTF.

This clonotype was recorded once. This chain links TRBV29-1 with TRBJ2-7; D remains ambiguous. Trimming stripped 1 base from V and 4 bases from J, with 20 bases between. Per germline, CDR1 SQVTM and CDR2 ANQGSEA. CDR3 length: 16 residues. Here the CDR3 DNA reads TGCAGCGTTGAAGGCCCCTCAGGTTGGGGTTTTTACGAGCAGTACTTC. This encodes CSVEGPSGWGFYEQYF.

DNA for the CDR3: TGCGCCAGCAATAGAACGGGAACCGGGGAGCTGTTTTTT. This codes for CASNRTGTGELFF. This chain links TRBV5-1 with TRBJ2-2; the D gene is possibly TRBD2 (5 bases). The CDR3 has 13 amino acids. V was cut by 6 bases and J by 5 bases, with 11 bases left in between. Germline loops: CDR1 SGHRS, CDR2 YFSETQ. The full variable domain, its missing parts supplied by reference TRBV5-1 and TRBJ2-2, is KAGVTQTPRYLIKTRGQQVTLSCSPISGHRSVSWYQQTPGQGLQFLFEYFSETQRNKGNFPGRFSGRQFSNSRSEMNVSTLELGDSALYLCASNRTGTGELFFGEGSRLTVL.

The chain links TRBV2 to TRBJ2-5; D is possibly TRBD2 (6 bases). The V and J ends lost 8 bases and 4 bases respectively, with 14 bases between them. The CDR3 totals 13 residues. Germline CDR1 SNHLY, CDR2 FYNNEI. Here the CDR3 DNA reads TGTGCCAGCGGGAGCTACGGGGGAGAGACCCAGTACTTC. Translated, it gives CASGSYGGETQYF.

The chain employs TRBV29-1 and TRBJ2-7; D perhaps matches TRBD2 (6 bases). Germline-derived CDR1 and CDR2 are SQVTM and ANQGSEA. This CDR3 has 14 residues. Trimming stripped 7 bases from V and 2 bases from J, with 18 bases between. This CDR3 reads CSAERADLPYEQYF. The CDR3, as DNA: TGCAGCGCCGAGCGGGCAGACTTGCCCTACGAGCAGTACTTC.

V usage is TRBV14 and J usage is TRBJ2-5; D tentatively fits TRBD1 or TRBD2 (5 bases each). Germline CDR1 SGHDN, CDR2 FVKESK. V dropped 0 bases and J dropped 5 bases, with 16 bases sitting between them. The CDR3 runs 16 residues. CDR3 sequence (DNA): TGTGCCAGCAGCCAAGACTTTTCGGGGACCTGGGAGACCCAGTACTTC. Its translation is CASSQDFSGTWETQYF. Based on the CDR3 plus reference TRBV14 and TRBJ2-5, the full variable domain is EAGVTQFPSHSVIEKGQTVTLRCDPISGHDNLYWYRRVMGKEIKFLLHFVKESKQDESGMPNNRFLAERTGGTYSTLKVQPAELEDSGVYFCASSQDFSGTWETQYFGPGTRLLVL.

The rearrangement joins TRBV29-1 to TRBJ1-1, with TRBD1 identical over 9 bases. This CDR3 has 16 residues. CDR1 is SQVTM, CDR2 ANQGSEA, per germline. Trimming took 0 bases from V and 6 from J; bases not matched to a gene: 11. The CDR3 protein is CSVEEGRTGVEAEAFF. In DNA, the CDR3 is TGCAGCGTTGAAGAGGGGCGGACAGGGGTTGAGGCTGAAGCTTTCTTT.